This TCR beta chain originates from a study of T cell changes during pregnancy in multiple sclerosis. The CDR3 loop spans 13 amino acids. V was trimmed by 6 bases and J by 4 bases, leaving 12 bases between them. CDR1 is MNHEY and CDR2 is SVGAGI in the germline V gene. This clone was seen more than once but under ten times. The table came from immunoSEQ multiplex PCR; TCRdb's copy has only in-frame clones and leaves some out. The sample lists fewer than 80,000 clones, around 89% occurring once. The material was peripheral blood, obtained in the first trimester of pregnancy. The TCR comes from a female donor in good health, enrolled as a control in a pregnancy study. The chain links TRBV6-5 to TRBJ1-1; possibly TRBD1 for D (6 bases). This CDR3 is CASREQGGTEAFF. The DNA of the CDR3 is TGTGCCAGCAGGGAACAGGGTGGCACTGAAGCTTTCTTT.